This T cell receptor (beta chain) was obtained from a study of blood T cells in healthy people across ages. Together with a sample-barcoded 5' primer, a J-beta primer mix was included in a second PCR lasting about 6 to 11 cycles. MiXCR, applied by TCRdb to the 5' RACE reads, yields one record per CDR3 protein. The sample lists approximately 290,000 distinct CDR3 sequences; around 27% were seen once. Of note for this clonotype: The CDR3 end shows no conserved phenylalanine or tryptophan, and so a read error is likely.

The CDR3 sequence is 12 residues long. Germline-derived CDR1 and CDR2 are SEHNR and FQNEAQ (reference sequence). Trimming removed 1 base from V and 5 bases from J, with 5 bases in between. The chain recombines TRBV7-9 with TRBJ2-5; D remains ambiguous. The source is an older woman in good health. The sequencing sample was made of blood. This CDR3 is CASSLGWETQYL. The CDR3 coding sequence is TGTGCCAGCAGCTTAGGATGGGAGACCCAGTACCTC.